These 19 T cell receptor beta chains were sequenced from one sample in a study of lymphopenia after photon versus proton radiotherapy. Clones were read by immunoSEQ multiplex PCR, and TCRdb kept only the in-frame ones, dropping some. The data show 77,000 or so clones, 80% to 90% seen once. The starting material was peripheral blood, obtained from a patient treated with proton-based radiotherapy. These receptors all come from a man between 60 and 75 years old with pancreatic cancer.

V usage is TRBV28 and J usage is TRBJ1-1; 7 bases line up with TRBD1. This CDR3 has 13 amino acids. The V segment lost 7 bases and the J segment 8 bases; nucleotides outside the gene matches: 10. CDR1 is MDHEN and CDR2 is SYDVKM in the germline V gene. The CDR3 sequence is CASIPPQTGEAFF. In DNA form, the CDR3 reads TGTGCCAGCATCCCGCCTCAGACAGGGGAAGCTTTCTTT.

This chain links TRBV7-9 with TRBJ2-3; TRBD2 is a possible D gene (5 bases). V was trimmed by 7 bases and J by 2 bases, leaving 19 bases between them. Germline lookup yields CDR1 SEHNR and CDR2 FQNEAQ (reference sequence). CDR3 length equals 16 residues. The CDR3 DNA sequence: TGTGCCAGCACCCGGAACATGGCTAGCCTCACAGATACGCAGTATTTT. It codes for CASTRNMASLTDTQYF.

V is TRBV7-8 and J is TRBJ1-4; 10 nucleotides match TRBD1. Trimming took 0 bases from V and 6 from J; bases not matched to a gene: 7. CDR1 and CDR2 (germline): SGHVS, FQNEAQ. The CDR3 is 17 amino acids. The CDR3 nucleotides are TGTGCCAGCAGCTTAGCTTATGGGGGGACAGGGGATGAAAAACTGTTTTTT. As protein: CASSLAYGGTGDEKLFF. The whole variable domain, filled in from reference TRBV7-8 and TRBJ1-4, reads GAGVSQSPRYKVAKRGQDVALRCDPISGHVSLFWYQQALGQGPEFLTYFQNEAQLDKSGLPSDRFFAERPEGSVSTLKIQRTQQEDSAVYLCASSLAYGGTGDEKLFFGSGTQLSVL.

The chain couples TRBV19 to TRBJ2-1; 8 bases map to TRBD2. CDR3 length: 15 amino acids. With V trimmed by 7 bases and J by 3 bases, 8 bases remained unmatched. CDR1 and CDR2 (germline): LNHDA, SQIVND (reference sequence). The CDR3 nucleotides are TGTGCCAGTACCCTTGCTGGGACTAGCTACAATGAGCAGTTCTTC. Protein: CASTLAGTSYNEQFF.

The CDR3 spells CATSRDIAPRGKETQYF. In DNA form, the CDR3 reads TGTGCCACCAGCAGAGATATAGCTCCCCGAGGCAAAGAGACCCAGTACTTC. The rearrangement uses TRBV15 and TRBJ2-5; D not certain. V lost 0 bases to trimming and J lost 3 bases, with 17 bases between them. Germline V lookup: CDR1 LNHNV, CDR2 YYDKDF (reference sequence). The CDR3 extends over 17 amino acids.

The chain links TRBV9 to TRBJ1-2, with D possibly matching TRBD1 (6 bases). The CDR3 spans 14 residues. Per germline, CDR1 SGDLS and CDR2 YYNGEE. The germline V and J ends were trimmed by 0 bases and 7 bases, with 13 bases remaining between them. CDR3 sequence: CASSVVPGAGGYTF. CDR3 DNA sequence: TGTGCCAGCAGCGTAGTCCCAGGGGCAGGTGGCTACACCTTC.

V and J are TRBV19 and TRBJ2-1, with D possibly TRBD1 on 6 matching bases. The CDR3 is made up of 14 amino acids. Trimming removed 3 bases at V and 2 bases at J, with 8 bases between. Germline V gene sequence: CDR1 LNHDA, CDR2 SQIVND (reference sequence). CDR3 region: CASSIRDTYNEQFF. Here the CDR3 DNA reads TGTGCCAGTAGTATTCGGGACACCTACAATGAGCAGTTCTTC.

This chain joins TRBV7-9 and TRBJ1-2; D unclear. Germline V gene data show CDR1 as SEHNR and CDR2 as FQNEAQ (reference sequence). The CDR3 is 16 residues long. Trimming pared 5 bases from V and 0 bases from J, leaving 16 bases between. Written as DNA, the CDR3 is TGTGCCAGCAGCCCTGCCACTGCTTTAGCTAACTATGGCTACACCTTC. Encoded protein: CASSPATALANYGYTF.

The chain joins TRBV6-5 to TRBJ2-1; 9 nucleotides line up with TRBD1. This CDR3 is built from 15 residues. CDR1 is MNHEY, CDR2 SVGAGI, per germline. The V segment lost 7 bases and the J segment 4 bases; nucleotides outside the gene matches: 8. The CDR3 region has the DNA TGTGCCAGCACCAAAGACAGGGGGTATTACAATGAGCAGTTCTTC. Protein product: CASTKDRGYYNEQFF.

CDR3 residues: CASSPALAGVSTDTQYF. CDR3 sequence (DNA): TGTGCCAGCAGCCCGGCACTAGCGGGAGTTTCAACAGATACGCAGTATTTT. V is TRBV5-8 and J is TRBJ2-3, with TRBD2 matching over 11 bases. With V trimmed by 4 bases and J by 3 bases, 10 bases remained unmatched. CDR1 and CDR2 (germline): SGHTS, YDEGEE. This CDR3 is 17 amino acids long.

This chain joins TRBV18 and TRBJ1-1; D gene unclear. CDR3 length: 14 residues. Per the germline V gene, CDR1 is KGHSH and CDR2 is LQKENI. Trimming removed 5 bases at V and 11 bases at J, with 21 bases between. CDR3 sequence reads: CASSNTRSTSDAFF. The CDR3 nucleotides read TGTGCCAGCTCAAACACGCGGTCGACCAGTGACGCTTTCTTT. The complete variable domain, with remaining parts taken from reference TRBV18 and TRBJ1-1, reads NAGVMQNPRHLVRRRGQEARLRCSPMKGHSHVYWYRQLPEEGLKFMVYLQKENIIDESGMPKERFSAEFPKEGPSILRIQQVVRGDSAAYFCASSNTRSTSDAFFGQGTRLTVV.

J is TRBJ2-2 and V is TRBV28; possibly TRBD1 or TRBD2 for D (6 bases each). The germline gives CDR1 MDHEN, CDR2 SYDVKM. The length of the CDR3 is 14 residues. Trimming pared 6 bases from V and 7 bases from J, leaving 15 bases between. The CDR3 DNA reads TGTGCCAGCAGAGGGGGACTGGTAGGCGGGGAGCTGTTTTTT. Amino acids: CASRGGLVGGELFF.

The chain joins TRBV23-1 to TRBJ1-1, with a possible D match to TRBD1 (6 bases). TRBV23-1 is classed as an ORF, of uncertain function. This CDR3 contains 15 residues. Trimming pared 8 bases from V and 5 bases from J, leaving 21 bases between. CDR3: CASWTSHREETEAFF. The CDR3 DNA reads as TGCGCCAGCTGGACATCCCACAGGGAAGAGACTGAAGCTTTCTTT.

This clone was detected only a few times. This rearrangement joins TRBV18 to TRBJ2-2; D not certain. The V gene's germline CDR1 is KGHSH and CDR2 LQKENI. V lost 3 bases, J lost 6 bases, and 11 bases lay in between. This CDR3 is built from 14 residues. The CDR3 DNA is TGTGCCAGCTCACCGTCCTCGGTGGCCGGGGAGCTGTTTTTT. It yields the protein CASSPSSVAGELFF.

This chain joins TRBV19 and TRBJ2-1; no firm D call. V was clipped by 3 bases and J by 0 bases, with 15 bases between them. Germline CDR1 and CDR2: LNHDA and SQIVND (reference sequence). The CDR3 contains 17 residues. CDR3 protein: CASSIRPLRVSYNEQFF. Written as DNA, the CDR3 is TGTGCCAGTAGTATCCGGCCTTTAAGGGTCTCCTACAATGAGCAGTTCTTC.

The chain joins TRBV15 to TRBJ2-3; 14 bases match TRBD2. J gave up 4 bases and V 0 bases, and 6 bases lay outside the gene matches. From germline, CDR1 is LNHNV and CDR2 YYDKDF (reference sequence). The CDR3 totals 18 residues. This CDR3 is CATSRDRTSGRFADTQYF. In nucleotides, the CDR3 is TGTGCCACCAGCAGAGACAGGACTAGCGGGAGGTTCGCAGATACGCAGTATTTT.

The V gene is TRBV28, the J gene TRBJ1-2, with TRBD1 as a possible D gene (5 bases). The length of the CDR3 is 15 residues. Trimming pared 6 bases from V and 4 bases from J, leaving 18 bases between. Germline values: CDR1 MDHEN, CDR2 SYDVKM. In nucleotides, the CDR3 is TGTGCCAGCAGACCGCCGATAGGGGAGGGCTATGGCTACACCTTC. Its translation: CASRPPIGEGYGYTF.

V is TRBV28 and J is TRBJ2-7; 11 nucleotides line up with TRBD2. This CDR3 has 16 residues. Germline trimming cut 3 bases from V and 2 bases from J; bases unmatched to any gene: 6. Per the germline V gene, CDR1 is MDHEN and CDR2 is SYDVKM. The DNA for the CDR3 is TGTGCCAGCAGTTTCCCAATAGCGGGAGGGACCTACGAGCAGTACTTC. Its protein is CASSFPIAGGTYEQYF. Full variable domain (remainder filled in from reference TRBV28 and TRBJ2-7): DVKVTQSSRYLVKRTGEKVFLECVQDMDHENMFWYRQDPGLGLRLIYFSYDVKMKEKGDIPEGYSVSREKKERFSLILESASTNQTSMYLCASSFPIAGGTYEQYFGPGTRLTVT.

The chain uses TRBV7-2 and TRBJ2-3; D is ambiguous. The CDR3 is made up of 15 amino acids. CDR1 is SGHTA and CDR2 is FQGNSA in the germline V gene. Trimming cost V 3 bases and J 1 base, with 11 bases left between them. CDR3 residues: CASSLASVGTDTQYF. In DNA form, the CDR3 reads TGTGCCAGCAGCTTGGCCTCCGTTGGCACAGATACGCAGTATTTT.